These T cell receptor beta chains were read from a single sample in a study of blood T cell repertoires in COVID-19. Measured with immunoSEQ multiplex PCR; TCRdb has only the in-frame clones, and not every one. The sample lists roughly 180,000 clones, more than 70% occurring once. The sample comprised peripheral blood. The receptor source for this set is a woman at least 80 years old with active or convalescent COVID-19. Both conserved end residues are part of each CDR3. Each record gives: V gene, D gene, J gene, CDR3 protein. A D gene is named only where the DNA matches it firmly.

TRBV9	NA	TRBJ2-5	CASSVSPQETQYF
TRBV28	TRBD2	TRBJ2-5	CASSLGLAETQYF
TRBV29-1	TRBD1	TRBJ2-1	CSGTGASPSSYNEQFF
TRBV5-6	TRBD2	TRBJ2-1	CASSAGTSGSSYNEQFF
TRBV19	NA	TRBJ1-2	CATKVDGGTNYGYTF
TRBV18	TRBD1	TRBJ1-2	CASSPKSGTGLGYTF
TRBV7-8	NA	TRBJ1-2	CASSLETGQALGGYTF
TRBV11-2	TRBD2	TRBJ2-3	CASSLGIAGGDTDTQYF
TRBV5-1	NA	TRBJ2-2	CASNLETGELFF
TRBV11-2	TRBD1	TRBJ1-4	CASSFAGTGGEKLFF
TRBV11-3	NA	TRBJ2-1	CASSTGGAYNEQFF
TRBV12-5	TRBD1	TRBJ1-5	CASGGGERGLNQPQHF
TRBV23-1	TRBD1	TRBJ1-5	CASRGQVHQPQHF
TRBV6-5	NA	TRBJ1-2	CASSLVSGTEYGYTF
TRBV10-3	NA	TRBJ2-7	CAISEYAGDEQYF
TRBV2	NA	TRBJ1-2	CASSVQFNYGYTF
TRBV28	NA	TRBJ1-2	CASSTPQGSNYGYTF
TRBV6-5	TRBD1	TRBJ2-1	CAGQGRGPYNEQFF
TRBV19	NA	TRBJ2-2	CASTDRNTGELFF
TRBV30	NA	TRBJ1-1	CAWSLTQTNTEAFF
TRBV2	NA	TRBJ2-3	CASSEYAVPSGTDTQYF
TRBV2	TRBD1	TRBJ1-5	CASSPRTGGFQPQHF
TRBV14	NA	TRBJ1-4	CASSQGLRALNEKLFF
TRBV4-1	NA	TRBJ2-1	CASSRLGAVWNEQFF
TRBV19	TRBD1	TRBJ1-5	CASSKDRGQPQHF
TRBV9	NA	TRBJ2-2	CASSAYRVRTGELFF
TRBV28	NA	TRBJ1-2	CASRVQVAGYTF
TRBV5-4	TRBD1	TRBJ1-6	CASSLRTGTAANSPLHF
TRBV29-1	NA	TRBJ1-2	CSAMTGYGYTF